The following is a T cell receptor beta chain sequence with its context. J lost 8 bases, V lost 1 base, and 3 bases had no gene match. The CDR3 has 14 residues. From germline, CDR1 is SGHRS and CDR2 YFSETQ. This sample is drawn from a study of blood T cell repertoires in COVID-19. For the study at large: Acute-phase and convalescent COVID-19 samples originated in the United States, Italy and Spain.

Source study methods: Nucleated cell number was recorded as an estimate derived from reference gene primer amplification. Libraries were prepared by immunoSEQ multiplex PCR; TCRdb keeps only in-frame clonotypes and omits some of them. V and J calls and clone size are as listed in that table; D and trimming were resolved from the DNA. The repertoire consists of about 52,000 clones, with 75% to 90% occurring once and the leading ten covering 16%. The sequenced material came from peripheral blood. This TCR was recovered from a human donor in a cohort sampled during active COVID-19. The chain has TRBV5-1 and TRBJ2-1; 10 bases map to TRBD2. Here the CDR3 reads CASSLMTSGYEQFF. In DNA, the CDR3 is TGCGCCAGCAGCTTGATGACTAGCGGGTATGAGCAGTTCTTC.